The entry below describes one TCR beta chain. The clone's antigen remains unknown. No much larger clone exists at a distance of one base, and base qualities are not known. This specimen comes from a study of blood T cell repertoires in COVID-19 (dated by TCRdb to the early 2020s). Some background on the complete study: The collaborator samples originated in the United States, Italy and Spain and spanned the acute and convalescent phases of COVID-19. The material from the prospective study consisted of cDNA or gDNA derived from T cells, B-cell-depleted T cells, or PBMCs. Deeply sampled blood TCRbeta repertoires from subjects exposed to, actively infected with, or recovered from COVID-19 were included in the dataset. A freely available public database, intended as a resource for researchers studying the immune response to SARS-CoV-2, is where the repertoires were released. Samples were obtained from the ongoing ImmuneRACE study (first 160 participants) and from over 1,000 subjects provided by 6 global collaborators. A de-identified subject ID, COVID-19 status, age in years and sex were almost always included in the sample metadata. Where available, HLA class I and class II types were taken from metadata supplied by the sample provider and were not determined by assay-based typing. General findings and caveats noted by the study authors: The amount of clinical and demographic metadata varied by source and participant and was provided uncurated.

TCRbeta CDR3 regions were amplified from genomic DNA using the immunoSEQ Assay, a bias-controlled multiplex PCR. In the source study's methods: The number of nucleated cells in each sample was estimated by amplification of reference gene primers within the assay. Sequence reads were collapsed and filtered to measure the absolute abundance of every unique TCRbeta CDR3 rearrangement. Productive Simpson clonality was computed per sample as the square root of Simpson's diversity index over productive rearrangements. In TCRdb, the immuneACCESS table is reduced to in-frame sequences with V and J assigned. These tables do not hold every clone; where another copy was compared, an unresolved V gene accounts for under half, and the others remain unexplained. V, J and clone size are those of that table, while D and trimming were read from the DNA. The sample table records over 150,000 clones; 84% of these occur just once. Of the sample, 13% to 15% falls within the top ten clones.

Whole blood was collected in K2EDTA tubes by collaborating institutions according to the institutions' own protocols. Collaborator samples were shipped for TCRbeta analysis as frozen whole blood, isolated PBMCs, or DNA extracted from either sample type. Trimming accounts for 1 base at V and 3 bases at J, while the number of junction bases matched to no gene is 2. The CDR3, cysteine through phenylalanine, is 16 amino acids long. The entry retains the CDR3 DNA only, 48 bases that are in frame from base 1. CDR1 is given as KGHSH and CDR2 as LQKENI, both from the germline V gene. Rearrangement joined TRBV18 to TRBJ2-2, and TRBD1 aligns with 10 junction nucleotides. The sample consisted of peripheral blood. This clonotype was sampled from a man aged 18 to 29 with active or convalescent COVID-19. The CDR3 has the sequence CASSPRQGAYTGELFF. The DNA sequence is given as TGTGCCAGCTCACCACGACAGGGGGCCTACACCGGGGAGCTGTTTTTT. This CDR3, with the reference TRBV18 and TRBJ2-2 proteins standing in past its ends, gives the full variable domain NAGVMQNPRHLVRRRGQEARLRCSPMKGHSHVYWYRQLPEEGLKFMVYLQKENIIDESGMPKERFSAEFPKEGPSILRIQQVVRGDSAAYFCASSPRQGAYTGELFFGEGSRLTVL.